These 19 T cell receptor beta chains were sequenced from one sample in a study of T cells in Graves' hyperthyroidism and ophthalmopathy. The source material, RNA transcripts, was used to amplify TCR beta CDR3 regions. A first-round RT-PCR of the TCR CDR3 used the HTBI primer set. Via MiXCR, TCRdb re-called the multiplex PCR reads, giving one row per CDR3 protein. The sample has approximately 620,000 distinct CDR3 sequences; 16% are singletons. The sequenced sample was blood. The origin of the receptors is a woman aged 35 to 49 with Graves' ophthalmopathy.

In its sample, this clonotype was seen many times. The rearrangement uses TRBV5-5 and TRBJ2-3; no clear D gene. Germline V gene sequence: CDR1 SGHKS, CDR2 YYEKEE (reference sequence). The CDR3 loop spans 12 amino acids. V lost 3 bases, J lost 5 bases, and 7 bases lay in between. CDR3 sequence: CASSSEKDTQYF. The CDR3 DNA sequence: TGTGCCAGCAGCTCGGAAAAAGATACGCAGTATTTT.

This clonotype was seen more than once but under ten times. This chain links TRBV12-3 or TRBV12-4 with TRBJ2-3; 12 bases map to TRBD2. The CDR3 loop spans 19 amino acids. Trimming cost V 8 bases and J 5 bases; bases outside gene matches: 20. CDR3 DNA sequence: TGTGCCAGCGCCCTAGCGGGGGGGCCGGGGTGGGGGCAAGTAGATACGCAGTATTTT. This sequence encodes CASALAGGPGWGQVDTQYF.

This clonotype occurred once. The chain combines TRBV9 with TRBJ1-6; D possibly corresponds to TRBD1 (6 bases). Germline loops: CDR1 SGDLS, CDR2 YYNGEE. The CDR3 spans 15 residues. Trimming shortened V by 4 bases and J by 7 bases, and 15 bases separated the two germline ends. CDR3 loop: CASSLSPGANSPLHF. The CDR3 DNA is TGTGCCAGCAGCCTAAGCCCGGGGGCGAATTCACCCCTCCACTTT.

V is TRBV6-1 and J is TRBJ2-1; TRBD2 matches at 15 bases. Germline V gene sequence: CDR1 MNHNS, CDR2 SASEGT. The CDR3 has 15 amino acids. Germline trimming cut 6 bases from V and 8 bases from J; bases unmatched to any gene: 5. CDR3 residues: CASSVGLAGGYEQFF. CDR3 DNA: TGTGCCAGCAGCGTGGGACTAGCGGGAGGCTATGAGCAGTTCTTC.

This clonotype appeared a few times. The chain is built from TRBV5-5 and TRBJ2-1; 9 nucleotides match TRBD2. V trimming: 4 bases; J trimming: 4 bases; junction bases outside the gene matches: 6. CDR3 size: 15 residues. The germline V gene encodes CDR1 SGHKS and CDR2 YYEKEE (reference sequence). CDR3 in amino acids: CASSLWTSEYNEQFF. The CDR3 nucleotides are TGTGCCAGCAGCCTCTGGACTAGCGAATACAATGAGCAGTTCTTC.

Only a few counts were recorded for this clonotype. V is TRBV28 and J is TRBJ1-2, with 7 bases identical to TRBD1. Per the germline V gene, CDR1 is MDHEN and CDR2 is SYDVKM. This CDR3 spans 14 amino acids. V trimming: 5 bases; J trimming: 2 bases; junction bases outside the gene matches: 5. The CDR3 is CASSGMTGNYGYTF. For the CDR3, the DNA is TGTGCCAGCAGTGGGATGACAGGGAACTATGGCTACACCTTC.

This clonotype was counted many times. This rearrangement joins TRBV2 to TRBJ1-5; no firm D call. CDR1 SNHLY and CDR2 FYNNEI come from the germline V gene. V lost 8 bases, J lost 1 base, and 6 bases lay in between. The CDR3 consists of 12 residues. The CDR3 loop is CASQTSNQPQHF. The CDR3, as DNA: TGTGCCAGCCAAACGAGCAATCAGCCCCAGCATTTT. The full variable domain, with the rest looked up from reference TRBV2 and TRBJ1-5, is EPEVTQTPSHQVTQMGQEVILRCVPISNHLYFYWYRQILGQKVEFLVSFYNNEISEKSEIFDDQFSVERPDGSNFTLKIRSTKLEDSAMYFCASQTSNQPQHFGDGTRLSIL.

This clonotype was seen at least ten times. The CDR3 nucleotides read TGTGCCAGCTCCAACTCCCAGGACACTGAAGCTTTCTTT. It codes for CASSNSQDTEAFF. The J gene is TRBJ1-1, the V gene TRBV18; D uncertain. Trimming left V 6 bases short and J 3 bases short, with 11 bases between. Germline assignment: CDR1 KGHSH and CDR2 LQKENI. The CDR3 has 13 amino acids.

This clonotype came up many times. J is TRBJ2-1 and V is TRBV29-1; the match to TRBD2 covers 9 bases. Per germline, CDR1 SQVTM and CDR2 ANQGSEA. With 6 bases clipped from V and 5 bases from J, the junction kept 17 bases outside the gene matches. CDR3 length: 17 amino acids. CDR3 in amino acids: CSVAGERGELLNNEQFF. DNA for the CDR3: TGCAGCGTCGCAGGGGAGCGGGGGGAGTTGTTGAACAATGAGCAGTTCTTC.

This clonotype was counted ten times or more. This chain uses TRBV5-1 with TRBJ2-3, with TRBD2 matching over 11 bases. The V gene end was trimmed by 4 bases and the J gene end by 6 bases; junction bases not matched to a gene: 7. The CDR3 has 15 residues. The germline V gene encodes CDR1 SGHRS and CDR2 YFSETQ. The CDR3 nucleotides read TGCGCCAGCAGCCCCAAGACTAGCGGGGCGGATACGCAGTATTTT. Encoded protein: CASSPKTSGADTQYF.

At least ten counts were recorded for this clonotype. The chain links TRBV2 to TRBJ1-1, with unresolved D. This CDR3 spans 13 amino acids. V lost 4 bases, J lost 0 bases, and 6 bases lay in between. CDR1 SNHLY and CDR2 FYNNEI come from the germline V gene. The CDR3 sequence: CASSVLLNTEAFF. The CDR3 DNA is TGTGCCAGCAGTGTGTTGTTGAACACTGAAGCTTTCTTT.

The V gene is TRBV5-1, the J gene TRBJ2-4; no definite D call. The V and J ends lost 1 base and 8 bases respectively, with 7 bases between them. CDR1 is SGHRS and CDR2 is YFSETQ in the germline V gene. This CDR3 contains 12 residues. The CDR3 sequence is CASSLPSDIQYF. CDR3 DNA: TGCGCCAGCAGCTTGCCCTCCGACATTCAGTACTTC.

This clonotype was counted at least ten times. This chain joins TRBV14 and TRBJ2-7; D may be TRBD1 (6 bases). This CDR3 has 14 amino acids. In germline, CDR1 is SGHDN, CDR2 FVKESK. V was shortened by 6 bases and J by 0 bases, with 12 bases between the two germline ends. The CDR3 sequence: CASRNSGDSYEQYF. CDR3 nucleotides: TGTGCCAGCAGGAACTCAGGGGACTCCTACGAGCAGTACTTC.

The rearrangement uses TRBV5-4 and TRBJ2-1, with D maybe TRBD2 (7 bases). Trimming left V 4 bases short and J 7 bases short, with 18 bases between. The CDR3 runs to 15 residues. From germline, CDR1 is SGHNT and CDR2 YYREEE (reference sequence). Here the CDR3 reads CASSPGGRDWNEQFF. The CDR3 DNA follows: TGTGCCAGCAGCCCCGGGGGGCGGGATTGGAATGAGCAGTTCTTC.

The V call is TRBV11-2, the J call TRBJ2-3, with TRBD2 matching over 14 bases. Germline CDR1 and CDR2: SGHAT and FQNNGV. CDR3 length equals 14 residues. J was trimmed by 11 bases and V by 4 bases; bases with no gene match: 5. CDR3 loop: CASSSGLAGAMQYF. CDR3 in DNA: TGTGCCAGCAGCTCGGGACTAGCGGGAGCTATGCAGTATTTT. The full variable domain, its missing parts supplied by reference TRBV11-2 and TRBJ2-3, is EAGVAQSPRYKIIEKRQSVAFWCNPISGHATLYWYQQILGQGPKLLIQFQNNGVVDDSQLPKDRFSAERLKGVDSTLKIQPAKLEDSAVYLCASSSGLAGAMQYFGPGTRLTVL.

In its sample, this clonotype was seen a few times. The V call is TRBV20-1, the J call TRBJ2-2; no reliable D call. The CDR3 consists of 14 residues. The V and J ends lost 3 bases and 6 bases respectively, with 14 bases between them. Germline CDR1 DFQATT, CDR2 SNEGSKA (reference sequence). CDR3 nucleotides: TGCAGTGCTAGGGTGGATTCTCCCCCCGGGGAGCTGTTTTTT. Encoded protein: CSARVDSPPGELFF.

This chain uses TRBV18 with TRBJ1-2; 7 bases map to TRBD1. Germline lookup yields CDR1 KGHSH and CDR2 LQKENI. With V trimmed by 4 bases and J by 10 bases, 15 bases remained unmatched. The CDR3 runs 15 residues. CDR3 protein: CASSQIGQEGSAYTF. The CDR3, as DNA: TGTGCCAGCTCACAGATAGGACAGGAAGGTTCGGCCTACACCTTC.

This CDR3 is CATGYNEQYF. CDR3 coding DNA: TGTGCAACAGGTTACAATGAGCAGTACTTC. This chain joins TRBV30 and TRBJ2-1; possible D gene TRBD1, 5 bases. The J call may not be correct, given that the DNA end is closer to TRBJ2-7. The CDR3 covers 10 residues. Germline V CDR1 and CDR2: GTSNPN, SVGIG (reference sequence).

This clonotype was seen a few times. The chain combines TRBV5-1 with TRBJ2-1; the match to TRBD2 covers 11 bases. The CDR3 is made up of 16 amino acids. Germline CDR1 SGHRS, CDR2 YFSETQ. The V and J ends lost 8 bases and 7 bases, in that order; junction bases with no gene match: 14. The CDR3 nucleotides are TGCGCCAGTCAATTCTTAGCGGGAGGGAGGTATAATGAGCAGTTCTTC. Amino acid sequence: CASQFLAGGRYNEQFF. Full variable domain (missing parts from reference TRBV5-1 and TRBJ2-1): KAGVTQTPRYLIKTRGQQVTLSCSPISGHRSVSWYQQTPGQGLQFLFEYFSETQRNKGNFPGRFSGRQFSNSRSEMNVSTLELGDSALYLCASQFLAGGRYNEQFFGPGTRLTVL.